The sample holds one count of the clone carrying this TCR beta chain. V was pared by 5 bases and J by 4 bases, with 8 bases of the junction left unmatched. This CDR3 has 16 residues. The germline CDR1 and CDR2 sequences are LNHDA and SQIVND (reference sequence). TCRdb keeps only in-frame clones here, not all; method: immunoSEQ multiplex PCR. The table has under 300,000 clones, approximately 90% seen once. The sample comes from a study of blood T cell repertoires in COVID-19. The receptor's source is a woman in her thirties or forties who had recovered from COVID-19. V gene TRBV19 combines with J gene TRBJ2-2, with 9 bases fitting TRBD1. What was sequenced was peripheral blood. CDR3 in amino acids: CASSSPTGGSTGELFF. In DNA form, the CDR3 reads TGTGCCAGTAGTTCCCCGACAGGGGGGAGCACCGGGGAGCTGTTTTTT.